This T cell receptor beta chain was identified during a study of CD8+CD57+ T cells in acquired aplastic anemia. Turning to the study itself: Sorted CD4+ and CD8+ cells yielded approximately 3.4 ug of DNA on average.

This clonotype was seen only a few times. Its antigen remains unknown. The template for TCR beta VDJ and CDR3 sequence profiling was genomic DNA. One entry per CDR3 protein results from TCRdb running MiXCR on the reads. This table has 200,000 or so distinct CDR3 sequences, around 66% appearing once. Overall study results and limits: Levels of CD8+ Simpson's diversity were not significantly distinct in patients versus controls. Sharing between patients and controls was observed for about 27 CD8+ CDR3 sequences.

The TCR was taken from a human donor with severe aplastic anemia or a healthy control (not recorded which). The specimen sequenced was sorted CD4+, CD8+, or CD8+CD57+ T cells (not recorded which) from PBMCs.

CDR3 DNA sequence: TGTGCCACCACCCCGTCTGGGACAGCAAACACCGGGGAGCTGTTTTTT. It is translated as CATTPSGTANTGELFF. The chain uses TRBV7-9 and TRBJ2-2; TRBD1 matches 7 bases. Germline loops: CDR1 SEHNR, CDR2 FQNEAQ (reference sequence). The length of the CDR3 is 16 residues. V shed 10 bases and J 2 bases; nucleotides not matched to a gene: 13.